What follows are 6 T cell receptor beta chains derived from one specimen sequenced in a study of blood T cell repertoires in COVID-19. The data were produced by immunoSEQ multiplex PCR, yet TCRdb's version contains in-frame clones alone and is incomplete. The sample has approximately 170,000 clones, approximately 82% seen once. The sequenced sample consisted of PBMCs or T cells enriched from blood (not recorded which). All receptors come from a woman between 50 and 59 years old in a cohort exposed to, infected with or recovered from COVID-19 (not recorded which).

V usage is TRBV2 and J usage is TRBJ2-1; TRBD2 is a possible D gene (6 bases). The CDR3 runs to 15 residues. The ends were cut back, 3 bases at V and 8 bases at J, with 17 bases in the middle. Germline assignment: CDR1 SNHLY and CDR2 FYNNEI. CDR3 nucleotide sequence: TGTGCCAGCAGTGAGGGGAATAAGAGGGAGGATGAGCAGTTCTTC. Residues: CASSEGNKREDEQFF.

The chain has TRBV24-1 and TRBJ2-4, with D tentatively TRBD2 (5 bases). The CDR3 sequence is 16 residues long. V lost 12 bases and J lost 3, with 23 bases in between. Germline CDR1 is KGHDR and CDR2 is SFDVKD. In DNA form, the CDR3 reads TGTGCCGTCATCGGGGTCGGAGCCCTAGGCAAAAACATTCAGTACTTC. Protein sequence: CAVIGVGALGKNIQYF.

This clone appeared a few times. The CDR3 loop is CASSLTDRGSYEQYF. DNA for the CDR3: TGTGCCAGCAGCTTAACGGACAGGGGTTCTTACGAGCAGTACTTC. The rearrangement links TRBV7-6 to TRBJ2-7, with 9 bases matching TRBD1. Trimming took 2 bases from V and 4 from J; bases not matched to a gene: 6. This CDR3 has 15 amino acids. Per germline, CDR1 SGHVS and CDR2 FNYEAQ.

The CDR3 DNA follows: TGTGCCAGCAGCTTGACAGGGTTGAGCAATCAGCCCCAGCATTTT. As protein: CASSLTGLSNQPQHF. The chain links TRBV11-2 to TRBJ1-5; TRBD1 matches at 7 bases. In germline, CDR1 is SGHAT, CDR2 FQNNGV. V was clipped by 3 bases and J by 1 base; unmatched bases: 3. The CDR3 spans 15 residues.

V usage is TRBV10-1 and J usage is TRBJ2-5; 7 nucleotides line up with TRBD1. Germline CDR1 reads WNHNN; CDR2 reads SYGVQD (reference sequence). The V and J ends lost 7 bases and 5 bases, in that order; junction bases with no gene match: 16. The CDR3 runs 16 residues. CDR3 nucleotide sequence: TGCGCCAGCAACCCGCCGACAGGGTTCTTGGGGGAGACCCAGTACTTC. This codes for CASNPPTGFLGETQYF.

This sequence joins TRBV18 and TRBJ1-5; D possibly corresponds to TRBD1 (6 bases). The CDR3 has 13 residues. Trimming left V 2 bases short and J 7 bases short, with 9 bases between. Germline CDR1 is KGHSH and CDR2 is LQKENI. This chain's CDR3 is CASSPGGEQPQHF. The CDR3 DNA reads TGTGCCAGCTCACCAGGGGGCGAACAGCCCCAGCATTTT. Full variable domain (rest looked up from reference TRBV18 and TRBJ1-5): NAGVMQNPRHLVRRRGQEARLRCSPMKGHSHVYWYRQLPEEGLKFMVYLQKENIIDESGMPKERFSAEFPKEGPSILRIQQVVRGDSAAYFCASSPGGEQPQHFGDGTRLSIL.